This record concerns one T cell receptor beta chain sequence. Authors' analysis steps: For nucleated cells, counts were estimated from reference gene primer amplification. Only in-frame clones appear in the TCRdb table, and some are missing; sequencing was by immunoSEQ multiplex PCR. Clone size and the V and J calls come from that table; the DNA yielded D and trimming. The data hold tens of thousands of clones, with around nine tenths observed a single time. V was pared by 2 bases and J by 1 base, with 11 bases between. The CDR3 contains 15 residues. In germline, CDR1 is SNHLY, CDR2 FYNNEI. The data are from a study of blood T cell repertoires in COVID-19. Study at large: Both acute and convalescent COVID-19 samples were obtained from the United States, Italy and Spain.

The sample comprised peripheral blood. This receptor was taken from a woman aged 65 to 85 with acute or convalescent COVID-19. V and J are TRBV2 and TRBJ1-1; D is possibly TRBD1 (5 bases). CDR3 residues: CASSELGRANTEAFF. DNA for the CDR3: TGTGCCAGCAGTGAATTGGGCAGGGCGAACACTGAAGCTTTCTTT.